Given below is one TCR beta chain in context. The data belong to a study of cytomegalovirus exposure and HLA in healthy donors. PCR amplification relied on 60 Vbeta primers (plus 13 Jbeta primers). Assay used: immunoSEQ multiplex PCR; TCRdb lists only in-frame clones, some missing. The sample yields 210,000 or so clones, approximately 82% seen once. V was pared by 3 bases and J by 7 bases, with 15 bases between. The CDR3 has 14 residues. CDR1 MRHNA and CDR2 SNTAGT come from the germline V gene. The origin of this receptor is a woman aged 45-65 years in good health and CMV-seropositive. The sequencing input was PBMCs. The gene calls are TRBV6-4 and TRBJ1-2; a possible D gene is TRBD1 (6 bases). The CDR3 bases are TGTGCCAGCAGTGAAACCGGCGGGGGGCTTGGCTACACCTTC. Its translation is CASSETGGGLGYTF.